This T cell receptor beta chain derives from a study of metastatic and nonmetastatic thyroid tumors (dated by TCRdb to 2020 to 2022). Concerning the study at large: Repertoires were compared across peripheral blood and tumor or nodule tissue samples from malignant and benign thyroid patients.

From V the trimming removes 4 bases and from J it removes 6 bases, while the gene matches leave 5 bases of the junction unaccounted for. Reading the germline V gene (reference sequence) gives CDR1 LGHDT and CDR2 YNNKEL. The CDR3, from cysteine to phenylalanine, totals 15 residues. Of the read, only the CDR3 DNA is kept; its 45 bases are in frame from base 1. Library method: PCR. Data came from an Illumina HiSeq 4000. The TCR beta-chain CDR3 region of each patient was profiled by high-throughput sequencing. On the authors' methods: CDR3 differences across clinicopathological groups were used to build a classifier for discriminating distant-metastatic papillary thyroid cancer patients. The Shannon index was used to assess repertoire diversity, and the Morisita-Horn index was used to assess tumor-blood repertoire similarity. TCRdb trimmed the raw reads at Q25, called clones with MiXCR and kept productive beta chains. TCRdb assigned the V and J calls; the authors' analysis was not used. For this sample there are 20,000 to 25,000 clones; about 13% appear just once. Clones ranked in the top ten supply roughly 17% of the sample.

There are many counts of this clone. Its antigen is still unknown. No base qualities exist here, and no much larger clone lies one base off it. Before undergoing thyroid surgery, none of the patients had been given any kind of treatment. The study retrospectively analysed patient clinical samples collected from about 2012 to 2018 using T-cell receptor beta sequencing. The paper as a whole reports these results and caveats: In both blood and tumor samples, TCR beta diversity was reported to be significantly higher in malignant tumors than in benign nodules.

The chain was built from TRBV3-1 and TRBJ2-7; the central 14 bases match TRBD2. This TCR derives from a female donor with papillary thyroid cancer or a benign thyroid nodule (not recorded which). Some clones in this sample may be carry-over from other donors' samples. The sequencing input was blood. The nucleotides are TGTGCCAGCAGCCGCGGACTAGCGGGAGGTGGCGAGCAGTACTTC. This encodes CASSRGLAGGGEQYF.